Given below is one T cell receptor (beta chain) in context. Trimming removed 3 bases at V and 4 bases at J, with 12 bases between. Per germline, CDR1 DFQATT and CDR2 SNEGSKA (reference sequence). The CDR3 has 13 residues. The table came from immunoSEQ multiplex PCR; TCRdb's copy has only in-frame clones and leaves some out. The sample records about 170,000 clones, 80% to 95% being singletons. This entry belongs to a study of control samples from healthy donors and cancer patients. The chain recombines TRBV20-1 with TRBJ1-2; D unresolved. Sequences were obtained from blood. The sequence was collected from a woman between 40 and 55 years old in good health. CDR3 loop: CSASTDGFYGYTF. The CDR3 DNA reads TGCAGTGCTAGTACAGATGGATTCTATGGCTACACCTTC.